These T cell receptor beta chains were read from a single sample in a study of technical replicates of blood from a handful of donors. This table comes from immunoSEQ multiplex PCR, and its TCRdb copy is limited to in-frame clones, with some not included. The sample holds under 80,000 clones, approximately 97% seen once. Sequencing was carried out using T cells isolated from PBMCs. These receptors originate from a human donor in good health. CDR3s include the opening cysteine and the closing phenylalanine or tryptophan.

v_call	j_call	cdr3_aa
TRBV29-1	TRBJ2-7	CSVEDGSWYEQYF
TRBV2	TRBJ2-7	CASGDWAYEQYF
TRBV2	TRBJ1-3	CASSSVHSGNTIYF
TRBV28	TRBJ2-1	CASSFTSGGDNEQFF
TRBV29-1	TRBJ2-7	CSVVSVAGATYSLYEQYF
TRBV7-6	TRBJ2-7	CASSLGLAGAEQYF
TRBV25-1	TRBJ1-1	CASSVLIESEAFF
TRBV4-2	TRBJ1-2	CASSQEGDRVNTF
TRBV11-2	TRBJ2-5	CASRYTSAQETQYF
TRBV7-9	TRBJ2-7	CASSLGTSGGSWEQYF
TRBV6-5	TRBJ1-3	CASSSAHSGNTIYF
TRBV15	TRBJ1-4	CATSRPDRFNEKLFF
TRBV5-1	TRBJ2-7	CASSLEDRAYEQYF
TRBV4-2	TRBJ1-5	CASSQIQGGPNQPQHF
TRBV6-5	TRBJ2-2	CASSYGGIGELFF
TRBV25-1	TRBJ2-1	CASRRGNEQFF
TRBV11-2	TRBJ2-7	CASRLRLAGGPHEQYF
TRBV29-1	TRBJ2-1	CSVDRGTYNEQFF
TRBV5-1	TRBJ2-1	CASSLGLAGGNEQFF
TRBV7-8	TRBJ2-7	CASSSLTSPSYEQYF
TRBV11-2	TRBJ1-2	CASSFGQTINYGYTF
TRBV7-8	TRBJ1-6	CASSLTGEPLHF
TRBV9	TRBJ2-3	CASSELVPDTQYF
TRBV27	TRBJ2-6	CASSPPGLSRVGANVLTF
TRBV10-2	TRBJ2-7	CASSEIVADYEQYF
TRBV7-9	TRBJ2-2	CASSPSWTGELFF
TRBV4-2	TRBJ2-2	CASSQDGRVYTGELFF
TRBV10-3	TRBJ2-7	CAISLEQGVEQYF
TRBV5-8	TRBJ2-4	CASSLDGTNKAKNIQYF
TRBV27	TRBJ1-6	CASSRYMTGGSPLHF
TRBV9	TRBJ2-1	CASSAGGLAARHFPPNEQFF
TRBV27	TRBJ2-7	CASSSSRTGTYEQYF
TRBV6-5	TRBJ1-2	CASSPGPHSGGYTF
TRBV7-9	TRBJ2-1	CASSWGTSEMVDEQFF
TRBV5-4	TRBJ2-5	CAIPQLGALQETQYF
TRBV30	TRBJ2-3	CAWSVRGDTQYF
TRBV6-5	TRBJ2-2	CAIRGTGELFF
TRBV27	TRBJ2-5	CASSLLSTGLSQGVETQYF
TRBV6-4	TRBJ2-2	CASSVEVGTGELFF
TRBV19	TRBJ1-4	CASSITVKGEKLFF
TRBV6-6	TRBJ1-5	CASSYSTTGEGQPQHF
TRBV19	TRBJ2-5	CASRQGAGETQYF
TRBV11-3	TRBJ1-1	CASSLRSGGRDTEAFF